One sample yielded the 4 T cell receptor beta chains listed below, sequenced in a study of Graves' ophthalmopathy and Graves' hyperthyroidism. Transcripts of RNA were the source for amplifying TCR beta CDR3 regions. HTBI primers were employed in first-round RT-PCR, then a second-round multiplex PCR followed. MiXCR, applied by TCRdb to the multiplex PCR reads, yields one record per CDR3 protein. The sample consists of about 590,000 distinct CDR3 sequences, less than 40% of them appearing once. The source material was peripheral blood or thyroid tissue (not recorded which). These receptors were taken from an adult man with Graves' hyperthyroidism.

This clonotype was observed at least ten times. The chain couples TRBV5-4 to TRBJ1-4; the D is unclear. Germline CDR1 reads SGHNT; CDR2 reads YYREEE (reference sequence). This CDR3 region has 14 residues. The V end lost 1 base, the J end lost 9 bases, and 13 bases lay between the germline ends. The CDR3, as DNA: TGTGCCAGCAGCTTGCCGGACGCCAGCAAAAAACTGTTTTTT. It codes for CASSLPDASKKLFF.

The chain uses TRBV10-3 and TRBJ1-6; 8 bases line up with TRBD1. This CDR3 is 15 amino acids long. Trimming took 5 bases from V and 8 from J; bases not matched to a gene: 8. CDR1 is ENHRY, CDR2 SYGVKD, per germline. Written as DNA, the CDR3 is TGTGCCATCAGTTTGGGGCAGGGGGCATATTCACCCCTCCACTTT. This translates into CAISLGQGAYSPLHF.

This clonotype was detected only once. An end of the junction differs from the germline gene, which may be a read error. J is TRBJ1-1 and V is TRBV5-4, with D possibly matching TRBD1 (5 bases). The germline V gene has CDR1 SGHNT and CDR2 YYREEE (reference sequence). This CDR3 is built from 16 residues. CDR3 coding DNA: TGCGCCAGCAGCTTGCCGACTAGCGGGGGATACAATGAAGCTTTCTTT. Translating gives CASSLPTSGGYNEAFF.

The chain combines TRBV7-9 with TRBJ2-7; D is perhaps TRBD1 or TRBD2 (7 bases each). The better agreement between TRBJ2-1 and the DNA end casts doubt on the J call. The CDR3 is made up of 15 amino acids. Germline CDR1 and CDR2: SEHNR and FQNEAQ (reference sequence). This chain's CDR3 is CASSLSRGGKDEQFF. CDR3 DNA: TGTGCCAGCAGCTTGTCCAGGGGGGGGAAGGATGAGCAGTTCTTC.